The 26 T cell receptor beta chains listed next were all sequenced from one sample in a study of blood T cells in healthy people across ages (dated by TCRdb to about 2015). Libraries were prepared through 5' RACE. A second PCR of about 7 to 12 cycles was performed with a sample-barcoded 5' primer and a J-beta primer mix. Using fastp at Q25 and MiXCR, TCRdb reprocessed the public reads and kept productive beta chains. Each CDR3 protein appears once, grouped with its most common genes and DNA. For this sample the table gives 1.5 million to 2 million distinct CDR3 sequences, of which about two fifths were detected only once. The ten largest clones take up approximately 22% of the sample. The material sequenced was blood. The receptors here all came from a human donor in good health.

This clonotype was recorded a few times. Germline and junction disagree at one end, which may indicate a read error. The chain is built from TRBV4-3 and TRBJ2-1; no clear D gene. The length of the CDR3 is 17 residues. CDR1 and CDR2 (germline): LGHNA, YSLEER. CDR3 amino acids: CASSEEVGRVAYNEQFF. CDR3 nucleotide sequence: TGCGCCAGCAGCGAAGAGGTTGGTAGGGTGGCCTACAATGAGCAGTTCTTC.

V and J are TRBV27 and TRBJ1-2; possibly TRBD1 for D (5 bases). Trimming shortened V by 6 bases and J by 4 bases, and 15 bases separated the two germline ends. There are 14 residues in the CDR3. Per the germline V gene, CDR1 is MNHEY and CDR2 is SMNVEV (reference sequence). The CDR3 bases are TGTGCCAGCAGCCGCTACCAGGGAGCCTATGGCTACACCTTC. It translates to CASSRYQGAYGYTF.

V and J are TRBV18 and TRBJ2-3; TRBD1 matches at 7 bases. This CDR3 comprises 17 residues. V trimming: 0 bases; J trimming: 7 bases; junction bases outside the gene matches: 13. Germline CDR1 KGHSH, CDR2 LQKENI. As DNA, the CDR3 is TGTGCCAGCTCACCACCGGTCTGGGACAGATCAACTAATACGCAGTATTTT. Amino acids: CASSPPVWDRSTNTQYF.

This chain uses TRBV29-1 with TRBJ2-7, with 8 nucleotides matching TRBD2. V lost 1 base, J lost 5 bases, and 4 bases stayed unmatched. Per germline, CDR1 SQVTM and CDR2 ANQGSEA. CDR3 length equals 13 residues. The CDR3 DNA is TGCAGCGTTGAAGCGGGGGGGAAGAACGAGCAGTACTTC. Its translation: CSVEAGGKNEQYF.

The rearrangement uses TRBV5-1 and TRBJ1-2; D uncertain. The CDR3 sequence is 14 residues long. Trimming removed 4 bases from V and 3 bases from J, with 13 bases in between. Germline loops: CDR1 SGHRS, CDR2 YFSETQ. The CDR3: CASSPADLDYGYTF. The CDR3 coding sequence is TGCGCCAGCAGCCCGGCAGATCTTGACTATGGCTACACCTTC. Variable domain in full (rest from reference TRBV5-1 and TRBJ1-2): KAGVTQTPRYLIKTRGQQVTLSCSPISGHRSVSWYQQTPGQGLQFLFEYFSETQRNKGNFPGRFSGRQFSNSRSEMNVSTLELGDSALYLCASSPADLDYGYTFGSGTRLTVV.

This clonotype was seen only once. This chain joins TRBV29-1 and TRBJ1-1; possible D gene TRBD1, 5 bases. CDR1 is SQVTM, CDR2 ANQGSEA, per germline. This CDR3 contains 12 residues. The ends were cut back, 7 bases at V and 0 bases at J, with 9 bases in the middle. The CDR3, as DNA: TGCAGCGCGGGACGCCTGAACACTGAAGCTTTCTTT. Translated, it gives CSAGRLNTEAFF.

As concerns this clonotype: This sequence may be a read error, since a much larger clone differs from it by one base. The chain carries TRBV29-1 and TRBJ2-1, with TRBD1 matching 7 bases. The CDR3 consists of 14 residues. CDR1 and CDR2 from the germline V gene are SQVTM and ANQGSEA. V lost 4 bases to trimming and J lost 2 bases; unmatched junction nucleotides: 5. The CDR3 sequence is CSVGGTAAYNEQFF. The CDR3 nucleotides read TGCAGCGTTGGGGGGACAGCCGCCTACAATGAGCAGTTCTTC.

Comment on this clonotype: One junction end disagrees with the germline gene, perhaps due to a read error. The V and J genes are TRBV7-8 and TRBJ1-2; D unclear. Looked up from germline, CDR1 is SGHVS and CDR2 is FQNEAQ. The CDR3 consists of 15 residues. The CDR3 region is CTSSLYSTDYYGYTF. Written as DNA, the CDR3 is TGTACCAGCAGCTTATATTCAACGGACTATTATGGCTACACCTTC.

The J gene is TRBJ1-1, the V gene TRBV5-1; 12 positions match TRBD1. The CDR3 is 16 amino acids. Germline CDR1 is SGHRS and CDR2 is YFSETQ. Trimming cost V 3 bases and J 3 bases; bases outside gene matches: 6. The CDR3 loop is CASSSGTGGAYTEAFF. The CDR3 coding sequence is TGCGCCAGCAGCTCCGGGACAGGGGGCGCGTACACTGAAGCTTTCTTT.

The CDR3 here is CASSQGLAGWVYEQYF. In DNA, the CDR3 is TGTGCCAGCAGTCAGGGACTAGCGGGGTGGGTCTACGAGCAGTACTTC. The chain couples TRBV28 to TRBJ2-7, with 13 positions matching TRBD2. V trimming: 5 bases; J trimming: 3 bases; junction bases outside the gene matches: 7. The CDR3 is 16 amino acids. Germline V gives CDR1 MDHEN, CDR2 SYDVKM.

V usage is TRBV7-2 and J usage is TRBJ2-1, with D maybe TRBD2 (5 bases). Germline values: CDR1 SGHTA, CDR2 FQGNSA. The V end lost 2 bases, the J end lost 2 bases, and 10 bases lay between the germline ends. There are 15 residues in the CDR3. In DNA form, the CDR3 reads TGTGCCAGCAGCTTATTCCGGGGAGCCTACAATGAGCAGTTCTTC. Protein sequence: CASSLFRGAYNEQFF.

With regard to this clonotype: An end of the junction differs from the germline gene, which may be a read error. The chain links TRBV12-3 or TRBV12-4 to TRBJ2-5, with D maybe TRBD1 (5 bases). There are 13 residues in the CDR3. CDR3 nucleotides: TGTGCCACCGGCAGGGTCGGCCAAGGGACCCAGTACTTC. This gives the protein CATGRVGQGTQYF.

This clonotype was observed a handful of times. An end of the junction does not agree with germline; a read error may underlie this. V gene TRBV20-1 combines with J gene TRBJ2-1; TRBD2 aligns across 9 bases. Germline-derived CDR1 and CDR2 are DFQATT and SNEGSKA (reference sequence). The CDR3 spans 17 residues. CDR3 loop: CSARVAGGPASYNEQFF. In nucleotides, the CDR3 is TGTAGTGCTAGAGTGGCGGGGGGGCCGGCGAGCTACAATGAGCAGTTCTTC.

The J gene is TRBJ1-2, the V gene TRBV13; a weak D match, TRBD1 (6 bases). The CDR3 totals 18 residues. Between the trimmed V and J ends, which lost 5 bases and 4 bases, there was a span of 26 bases. Germline values: CDR1 PRHDT, CDR2 FYEKMQ (reference sequence). CDR3 loop: CASSRGWGLGVSSYGYTF. The DNA for the CDR3 is TGTGCCAGCAGCCGAGGATGGGGGCTGGGGGTCTCTAGCTATGGCTACACCTTC.

As to this clonotype: At one end the junction does not follow the germline gene, possibly because of a read error. The chain carries TRBV20-1 and TRBJ2-3; possible D gene TRBD2, 5 bases. The CDR3 is 13 amino acids. From germline, CDR1 is DFQATT and CDR2 SNEGSKA (reference sequence). This chain's CDR3 is CSTRDPRTDTQYF. As DNA, the CDR3 is TGCAGTACTAGAGACCCTCGCACAGATACGCAGTATTTT.

The V gene is TRBV7-2, the J gene TRBJ2-2; TRBD1 agrees at 7 bases. Germline V lookup: CDR1 SGHTA, CDR2 FQGNSA. V lost 5 bases and J lost 5; bases outside the gene matches: 11. The CDR3 totals 16 residues. For the CDR3, the DNA is TGTGCCAGCAGCCCCCGGGACAGTCTCCCGACCGGGGAGCTGTTTTTT. This translates into CASSPRDSLPTGELFF. Full variable domain (outside the CDR3, taken from reference TRBV7-2 and TRBJ2-2): GAGVSQSPSNKVTEKGKDVELRCDPISGHTALYWYRQSLGQGLEFLIYFQGNSAPDKSGLPSDRFSAERTGGSVSTLTIQRTQQEDSAVYLCASSPRDSLPTGELFFGEGSRLTVL.

The J gene is TRBJ2-1, the V gene TRBV28; TRBD1 matches at 7 bases. After removal of 5 bases from V and 8 bases from J, the junction contained 9 bases not matched to a gene. The germline gives CDR1 MDHEN, CDR2 SYDVKM. There are 14 residues in the CDR3. CDR3 amino acids: CASSLGDRLHEQFF. The CDR3 coding sequence is TGTGCCAGCAGTCTGGGGGACAGACTACATGAGCAGTTCTTC.

V is TRBV28 and J is TRBJ2-7, with TRBD2 identical over 8 bases. Unmatched junction bases numbered 10, after V lost 6 bases and J lost 3 bases. There are 15 residues in the CDR3. Germline V CDR1 and CDR2: MDHEN, SYDVKM. CDR3: CASSDGGASIYEQYF. For the CDR3, the DNA is TGTGCCAGCAGCGACGGGGGGGCTAGTATCTACGAGCAGTACTTC.

This clonotype has a single count. The chain combines TRBV5-1 with TRBJ1-1, with TRBD1 as a possible D gene (5 bases). Germline V CDR1 and CDR2: SGHRS, YFSETQ. The CDR3 runs 16 residues. V lost 4 bases to trimming and J lost 3 bases, with 19 bases between them. The CDR3 loop reads CASSRETRAGDTEAFF. The CDR3 bases are TGCGCCAGCAGCCGAGAGACCAGGGCTGGGGACACTGAAGCTTTCTTT.

V and J are TRBV6-2 or TRBV6-3 and TRBJ2-7; D is unclear. Germline CDR1 and CDR2: MNHEY and SVGEGT. This CDR3 comprises 14 residues. Deletions cut 5 bases from V and 3 bases from J, with 14 bases between. The CDR3 nucleotides read TGTGCCAGCAGTACCACCGGGCCGCACTACGAGCAGTACTTC. Protein product: CASSTTGPHYEQYF.

This clonotype turned up a few times. The chain employs TRBV4-1 and TRBJ2-7; D is possibly TRBD1 or TRBD2 (5 bases each). Germline CDR1 MGHRA, CDR2 YSYEKL. CDR3 length equals 15 residues. V was cut by 1 base and J by 4 bases, with 14 bases left in between. CDR3 protein: CASSQGRDGMYEQYF. The CDR3 region has the DNA TGCGCCAGCAGCCAAGGCCGGGACGGGATGTACGAGCAGTACTTC.

The rearrangement joins TRBV29-1 to TRBJ2-5; TRBD1 is a possible D gene (6 bases). Near its end, the DNA agrees better with TRBJ2-7, so the J call may be wrong. Germline V lookup: CDR1 SQVTM, CDR2 ANQGSEA. This CDR3 is built from 15 residues. CDR3 region: CSVEDQAQGRSEQYF. The CDR3 nucleotides are TGCAGCGTTGAAGATCAAGCACAGGGAAGGAGCGAGCAGTACTTC.

The V gene is TRBV3-1, the J gene TRBJ2-1; TRBD2 agrees at 7 bases. The J segment lost 7 bases and the V segment lost 4 bases, leaving 7 bases of the junction unmatched. There are 14 residues in the CDR3. In germline, CDR1 is LGHDT, CDR2 YNNKEL (reference sequence). The CDR3 reads CASSPGGTLNEQFF. For the CDR3, the DNA is TGTGCCAGCAGCCCGGGGGGTACGCTAAATGAGCAGTTCTTC.

The rearrangement links TRBV12-3 or TRBV12-4 to TRBJ2-5, with D perhaps TRBD1 (5 bases). CDR3 size: 17 residues. The V end was cut by 1 base, the J end by 5 bases, with 20 bases between. This chain's CDR3 is CASSLGSYRGRAETQYF. The CDR3 DNA sequence: TGTGCCAGCAGTTTAGGGTCGTATAGGGGCCGAGCGGAGACCCAGTACTTC.

This chain connects TRBV29-1 to TRBJ1-1, with 7 positions matching TRBD1. CDR1 is SQVTM, CDR2 ANQGSEA, per germline. The CDR3 runs 17 residues. The trim removed 2 bases at V and 4 bases at J, leaving 16 bases unmatched. The CDR3 spells CSVEWFTGDYPFTEAFF. DNA of the CDR3: TGCAGCGTTGAATGGTTCACAGGGGACTACCCTTTCACTGAAGCTTTCTTT.

Concerning this clonotype: Possible read error: a much larger clone is one base away. This sequence joins TRBV3-1 and TRBJ1-2, with 8 bases aligning to TRBD1. Losses at the gene ends were 6 bases for V and 6 bases for J; bases not matched to a gene: 6. Germline V gives CDR1 LGHDT, CDR2 YNNKEL (reference sequence). This CDR3 contains 13 residues. The CDR3: CASRRQDRDGYTF. CDR3 nucleotide sequence: TGTGCCAGCAGACGCCAGGACAGGGATGGCTACACCTTC.